This T cell receptor beta chain was retrieved from a study of T cell repertoires in cytomegalovirus infection. Study-level results: The study found HLA-C-restricted CMV-specific TCR beta clonotypes dominating the ex vivo response.

The table lists this clonotype with many counts. Its antigen is unidentified. From the reads, TCRdb called clonotypes with MiXCR, one entry per CDR3 protein. The table shows approximately 140,000 distinct CDR3 sequences, with roughly 6% occurring only once. The CDR3 extends over 13 amino acids. Germline assignment: CDR1 MDHEN and CDR2 SYDVKM. V was clipped by 5 bases and J by 5 bases, with 10 bases between them. The clonotype comes from a human donor in good health (CMV status not recorded). Some clones in this sample may be carry-over from other donors' samples. Sequenced: PBMCs. The chain carries TRBV28 and TRBJ2-4; tentative D call: TRBD1 (5 bases). The CDR3: CASSVARENIQYF. The CDR3 DNA reads as TGTGCCAGCAGTGTGGCCAGGGAAAACATTCAGTACTTC.